A single T cell receptor (beta chain) is shown here with its context. The read stops 3 residues short of the end of the CDR3; the missing end is completed from the germline J gene. Sequenced by immunoSEQ multiplex PCR; TCRdb stores in-frame clones only, minus some. The table lists under 35,000 clones. The sample belongs to a study of T cells in women clearing cervical HPV infection. Looked up from germline, CDR1 is SQVTM and CDR2 is ANQGSEA. The CDR3 covers 13 residues. V shed 4 bases, J shed 5 bases, and the junction held 4 bases outside the gene matches. This clonotype was obtained from a woman aged 18-70 years with a cervical HPV16 infection that either progressed to CIN3+ or cleared (not recorded which). The chain is built from TRBV29-1 and TRBJ1-5, with 8 bases fitting TRBD1. The source material was blood buffy coat. CDR3 region: CSVAGGFDQPQHF. Incomplete CDR3 DNA: TGCAGCGTTGCAGGGGGCTTTGATCAGCCC. The variable domain in full, completed from reference TRBV29-1 and TRBJ1-5, reads SAVISQKPSRDICQRGTSLTIQCQVDSQVTMMFWYRQQPGQSLTLIATANQGSEATYESGFVIDKFPISRPNLTFSTLTVSNMSPEDSSIYLCSVAGGFDQPQHFGDGTRLSIL.